What follows are 4 T cell receptor beta chains derived from one specimen sequenced in a study of blood T cell repertoires in COVID-19. Only in-frame clones appear in the TCRdb table, and some are missing; sequencing was by immunoSEQ multiplex PCR. The sample has 65,000 or so clones, around 74% seen once. The sequenced sample consisted of peripheral blood. The source of these receptors is a woman in her forties or fifties with active or convalescent COVID-19.

V is TRBV25-1 and J is TRBJ1-2; D remains ambiguous. V lost 5 bases, J lost 2 bases, and 6 bases lay in between. CDR3 length: 12 residues. Germline V gives CDR1 MGHDK, CDR2 SYGVNS. The CDR3 loop is CASSTSNYGYTF. DNA for the CDR3: TGTGCCAGCAGTACATCGAACTATGGCTACACCTTC.

The chain has TRBV15 and TRBJ2-7, with a weak D call TRBD1 (6 bases). The CDR3 runs to 14 residues. Trimming took 5 bases from V and 5 from J, leaving 16 bases between them. Germline CDR1 is LNHNV and CDR2 is YYDKDF (reference sequence). The CDR3 spells CATSPGAGDNEQYF. CDR3 in DNA: TGTGCCACCAGCCCCGGGGCAGGGGATAACGAGCAGTACTTC.

This chain connects TRBV27 to TRBJ2-5, with 13 bases lining up with TRBD2. Germline lookup yields CDR1 MNHEY and CDR2 SMNVEV (reference sequence). CDR3 length: 15 amino acids. V gave up 5 bases and J gave up 4 bases; unmatched junction bases: 4. The CDR3 region is CASSLLAGGLETQYF. CDR3 nucleotide sequence: TGTGCCAGCAGTCTACTAGCGGGAGGGTTAGAGACCCAGTACTTC.

The chain recombines TRBV6-2 or TRBV6-3 with TRBJ1-3, with TRBD1 as a possible D gene (5 bases). The CDR3 consists of 16 residues. Trimming removed 4 bases from V and 0 bases from J, with 13 bases in between. CDR1 is MNHEY and CDR2 is SVGEGT in the germline V gene. CDR3: CASSSRGLDSGNTIYF. The CDR3 bases are TGTGCCAGCAGTTCAAGGGGCCTCGACTCTGGAAACACCATATATTTT.